Sequencing of this TCR beta chain was carried out in a study of CD8 T cells in Susac syndrome. Overall study results and limits: The number of individuals included in the study's TCR sequencing and HLA analysis was acknowledged as relatively small.

Purification of the CD8+ and CD4+ T cells relied on negative isolation, and TEMRA cells underwent FACS enrichment. Regarding this clonotype: Its antigen remains unidentified.

V trimming: 5 bases; J trimming: 3 bases; junction bases outside the gene matches: 3. This CDR3 is 13 amino acids long. Roughly 0.45 to 1 ug RNA was reverse transcribed with random hexamers. An immunoSEQ multiplex PCR amplified TCR beta CDR3 over 54 Vbeta and 13 Jbeta. MiXCR was run by TCRdb on the immunoSEQ multiplex PCR reads, yielding one entry per CDR3 protein. Seen here are roughly 200,000 distinct CDR3 sequences, 95% observed once, and the top ten hold under 0.095%. The chain is built from TRBV12-3 or TRBV12-4 and TRBJ2-7; TRBD1 matches 8 bases. The source material was CD4+ T cells from PBMCs. The TCR originated in a human donor with multiple sclerosis. The CDR3 is CASSRQGNYEQYF. The CDR3 nucleotides are TGTGCCAGCAGTCGACAGGGGAACTACGAGCAGTACTTC.